Following are 19 T cell receptor beta chains from one sample sequenced in a study of blood T cell repertoires in COVID-19. Clones were sequenced by immunoSEQ multiplex PCR, and TCRdb holds only the in-frame ones, with some missing. This table holds some 76,000 clones, more than 85% found once. Material: peripheral blood. The origin of the receptors is a man in his sixties with acute or convalescent COVID-19.

The CDR3 here is CASSVGLVGTGELFF. CDR3 bases: TGTGCCAGCAGCGTGGGACTAGTCGGGACCGGGGAGCTGTTTTTT. This sequence joins TRBV9 and TRBJ2-2, with TRBD2 identical over 8 bases. V lost 2 bases to trimming and J lost 5 bases; unmatched junction nucleotides: 5. The CDR3 has 15 amino acids. The V gene's germline CDR1 is SGDLS and CDR2 YYNGEE.

The V and J genes are TRBV11-3 and TRBJ2-2; a weak D match, TRBD2 (6 bases). The germline V gene has CDR1 SGHNT and CDR2 YENEEA. The CDR3 covers 15 residues. V was cut by 0 bases and J by 1 base, with 6 bases left in between. CDR3 coding DNA: TGTGCCAGCAGCTTAGACGGGGGGAACACCGGGGAGCTGTTTTTT. Protein: CASSLDGGNTGELFF.

The chain joins TRBV11-2 to TRBJ1-1, with D unclear. CDR1 is SGHAT and CDR2 is FQNNGV in the germline V gene. The V gene lost 1 base and the J gene lost 4 bases, with 10 bases spanning the gap. This CDR3 comprises 14 residues. The CDR3 is CASSLAGDATEAFF. CDR3 nucleotide sequence: TGTGCCAGCAGCTTAGCAGGCGACGCCACTGAAGCTTTCTTT.

This sequence joins TRBV9 and TRBJ1-2, with TRBD1 identical over 9 bases. The CDR3 runs to 16 residues. Germline V gene data show CDR1 as SGDLS and CDR2 as YYNGEE. V was pared by 2 bases and J by 2 bases, with 7 bases of the junction left unmatched. CDR3 sequence: CASSVGPGTGNYGYTF. The CDR3 DNA is TGTGCCAGCAGCGTCGGTCCCGGGACAGGGAACTATGGCTACACCTTC.

The chain carries TRBV6-5 and TRBJ2-7; D not certain. Germline V CDR1 and CDR2: MNHEY, SVGAGI. Trimming left V 7 bases short and J 3 bases short, with 7 bases between. The CDR3 sequence is 11 residues long. CDR3 sequence reads: CASMFSYEQYF. CDR3 coding DNA: TGTGCCAGCATGTTCAGCTACGAGCAGTACTTC.

The V and J genes are TRBV28 and TRBJ1-1; D unclear. Germline-derived CDR1 and CDR2 are MDHEN and SYDVKM. The CDR3 is 14 amino acids. Trimming took 5 bases from V and 4 from J, leaving 14 bases between them. The CDR3 nucleotides read TGTGCCAGCAGTATAACGGGGTGGACCACTGAAGCTTTCTTT. Translating it yields CASSITGWTTEAFF. Complete variable domain (other parts from reference TRBV28 and TRBJ1-1): DVKVTQSSRYLVKRTGEKVFLECVQDMDHENMFWYRQDPGLGLRLIYFSYDVKMKEKGDIPEGYSVSREKKERFSLILESASTNQTSMYLCASSITGWTTEAFFGQGTRLTVV.

CDR3 DNA: TGTGCCAGCAGTTTAACCCCCGGACTAGCGGGGGACTCCTACGAGCAGTACTTC. This translates into CASSLTPGLAGDSYEQYF. V and J are TRBV27 and TRBJ2-7; TRBD2 agrees at 13 bases. Per germline, CDR1 MNHEY and CDR2 SMNVEV (reference sequence). The CDR3 spans 18 residues. Trimming at V came to 2 bases and at J to 0 bases, leaving 7 bases not matched to a gene.

CDR3 DNA: TGTGCCAGCAGCTTGGGAAAGCGGGGGGGCGTTGAGCAGTTCTTC. It translates to CASSLGKRGGVEQFF. The V call is TRBV5-4, the J call TRBJ2-1, with 10 nucleotides matching TRBD2. Germline V gene data show CDR1 as SGHNT and CDR2 as YYREEE (reference sequence). The CDR3 is 15 residues long. V dropped 0 bases and J dropped 9; count of bases not matched to a gene: 6.

The chain carries TRBV25-1 and TRBJ1-1; 9 bases map to TRBD1. The CDR3 contains 14 residues. The germline gives CDR1 MGHDK, CDR2 SYGVNS. The trim removed 3 bases at V and 5 bases at J, leaving 4 bases unmatched. The chain's CDR3 is CASSETGGMTEAFF. For the CDR3, the DNA is TGTGCCAGCAGTGAGACAGGGGGGATGACTGAAGCTTTCTTT.

The chain uses TRBV2 and TRBJ1-5; D is perhaps TRBD1 (6 bases). From germline, CDR1 is SNHLY and CDR2 FYNNEI. The V end was cut by 1 base, the J end by 1 base, with 14 bases between. This CDR3 is 17 amino acids long. For the CDR3, the DNA is TGTGCCAGCAGTGAAGGCCCCTTGGACAGAAGCAATCAGCCCCAGCATTTT. Its translation: CASSEGPLDRSNQPQHF. Full variable domain (outside the CDR3, taken from reference TRBV2 and TRBJ1-5): EPEVTQTPSHQVTQMGQEVILRCVPISNHLYFYWYRQILGQKVEFLVSFYNNEISEKSEIFDDQFSVERPDGSNFTLKIRSTKLEDSAMYFCASSEGPLDRSNQPQHFGDGTRLSIL.

This chain links TRBV7-3 with TRBJ2-2, with D perhaps matching TRBD1 (6 bases). This CDR3 has 20 amino acids. V was trimmed by 2 bases and J by 1 base, leaving 23 bases between them. In germline, CDR1 is SGHTA, CDR2 FQGTGA. The CDR3 sequence is CASSLWAPRTVRGNTGELFF. CDR3 nucleotide sequence: TGTGCCAGCAGCTTATGGGCCCCACGGACAGTCCGGGGGAACACCGGGGAGCTGTTTTTT.

This clone appeared a few times. The gene calls are TRBV27 and TRBJ1-2; maybe TRBD1 (5 bases). The length of the CDR3 is 12 residues. The ends were cut back, 7 bases at V and 6 bases at J, with 12 bases in the middle. CDR1 is MNHEY, CDR2 SMNVEV, per germline (reference sequence). The CDR3 region is CASKPRGHGYTF. As DNA, the CDR3 is TGTGCCAGCAAGCCTAGGGGTCATGGCTACACCTTC.

V gene TRBV4-2 combines with J gene TRBJ2-1, with TRBD1 as a possible D gene (6 bases). V dropped 5 bases and J dropped 9 bases, with 8 bases sitting between them. CDR1 and CDR2 (germline): LGHNA, YNFKEQ. This CDR3 is 11 amino acids long. The CDR3 bases are TGTGCCAGCAGCATAGGGGGTGAGCAGTTCTTC. Its protein is CASSIGGEQFF.

This chain joins TRBV9 and TRBJ2-5; D might be TRBD2 (6 bases). Germline assignment: CDR1 SGDLS and CDR2 YYNGEE. This CDR3 contains 15 residues. V shed 4 bases and J shed 2 bases, with 15 bases lying between them. The CDR3: CASSTRDSEQETQYF. The CDR3 nucleotides read TGTGCCAGCAGCACACGGGACTCGGAGCAAGAGACCCAGTACTTC. The whole variable domain, filled in from reference TRBV9 and TRBJ2-5, reads DSGVTQTPKHLITATGQRVTLRCSPRSGDLSVYWYQQSLDQGLQFLIQYYNGEERAKGNILERFSAQQFPDLHSELNLSSLELGDSALYFCASSTRDSEQETQYFGPGTRLLVL.

V and J are TRBV27 and TRBJ1-5; 7 bases match TRBD1. Germline CDR1 and CDR2: MNHEY and SMNVEV (reference sequence). This CDR3 contains 16 residues. The V gene end was trimmed by 6 bases and the J gene end by 0 bases; junction bases not matched to a gene: 8. CDR3 sequence: CASRSNTGVSNQPQHF. In DNA form, the CDR3 reads TGTGCCAGCAGGAGTAATACAGGGGTTAGCAATCAGCCCCAGCATTTT.

The chain uses TRBV18 and TRBJ2-7; 7 bases are a match to TRBD1. In germline, CDR1 is KGHSH, CDR2 LQKENI. The CDR3 loop spans 16 amino acids. J gave up 7 bases and V 2 bases, and 14 bases lay outside the gene matches. The CDR3 DNA sequence: TGTGCCAGCTCACCAAGTTTGGGGACAGATCCTAGGGAGCAGTACTTC. Translated, it gives CASSPSLGTDPREQYF.

In this sample, this clone turned up once. The chain joins TRBV5-1 to TRBJ2-7; tentative D call: TRBD2 (5 bases). CDR1 and CDR2 from the germline V gene are SGHRS and YFSETQ. This CDR3 is built from 14 residues. V lost 4 bases to trimming and J lost 0 bases, with 11 bases between them. The CDR3 region has the DNA TGCGCCAGCAGCACGGTAGGGAGCTCCTACGAGCAGTACTTC. Amino acids: CASSTVGSSYEQYF.

The chain combines TRBV27 with TRBJ2-5, with 9 bases identical to TRBD1. The J segment lost 5 bases and the V segment lost 6 bases, leaving 10 bases of the junction unmatched. Germline V gene lookup returns CDR1 MNHEY and CDR2 SMNVEV (reference sequence). CDR3 length: 15 residues. The CDR3 bases are TGTGCCAGCAGGATTAACAGGGGGCTGAGTGAGACCCAGTACTTC. Its protein is CASRINRGLSETQYF.

This clone came up a few times. The chain uses TRBV18 and TRBJ1-1; D is possibly TRBD1 (5 bases). Trimming pared 3 bases from V and 7 bases from J, leaving 12 bases between. In germline, CDR1 is KGHSH, CDR2 LQKENI. This CDR3 is 13 amino acids long. In DNA form, the CDR3 reads TGTGCCAGCTCACCGGGGGAGGGATATGAAGCTTTCTTT. It specifies CASSPGEGYEAFF.